The 26 T cell receptor beta chains presented below share a single source sample, sequenced in a study of OX40 agonist ivuxolimab in advanced cancers. The data were produced by immunoSEQ multiplex PCR, yet TCRdb's version contains in-frame clones alone and is incomplete. The sample has about 83,000 clones; roughly nine tenths are singletons. The input for sequencing was CD4+ or CD8+ T cells sorted from blood, taken in a trial of the OX40 agonist ivuxolimab. These receptors were taken from an adult with an advanced solid tumor such as melanoma, head and neck, liver or kidney cancer.

This clone was counted once. This rearrangement joins TRBV19 to TRBJ2-2, with D hard to call. V gave up 0 bases and J gave up 0 bases, with 5 bases separating them. Looked up from germline, CDR1 is LNHDA and CDR2 is SQIVND (reference sequence). This CDR3 contains 15 residues. The CDR3 bases are TGTGCCAGTAGTATAGACAACGCGAACACCGGGGAGCTGTTTTTT. Its protein product is CASSIDNANTGELFF. Using reference TRBV19 and TRBJ2-2 for the parts outside the CDR3, the full variable domain is DGGITQSPKYLFRKEGQNVTLSCEQNLNHDAMYWYRQDPGQGLRLIYYSQIVNDFQKGDIAEGYSVSREKKESFPLTVTSAQKNPTAFYLCASSIDNANTGELFFGEGSRLTVL.

The V call is TRBV13, the J call TRBJ2-2; D might be TRBD2 (5 bases). Germline CDR1 and CDR2: PRHDT and FYEKMQ (reference sequence). CDR3 length: 17 amino acids. Trimming pared 5 bases from V and 0 bases from J, leaving 16 bases between. CDR3 protein: CASSPGLIYTNTGELFF. CDR3 sequence (DNA): TGTGCCAGCAGCCCCGGACTTATCTATACGAACACCGGGGAGCTGTTTTTT.

J is TRBJ2-1 and V is TRBV6-5, with D perhaps TRBD1 (6 bases). The germline V and J ends were trimmed by 6 bases and 10 bases, with 13 bases remaining between them. Germline values: CDR1 MNHEY, CDR2 SVGAGI. The CDR3 has 12 amino acids. DNA for the CDR3: TGTGCCAGCAGGGGGACAAGGCCCGAGCAGTTCTTC. Its protein product is CASRGTRPEQFF.

Turning to this clone: Other nucleotide sequences in the sample specify the same CDR3. The gene calls are TRBV5-1 and TRBJ2-3; D is unclear. With 2 bases removed from V and 3 bases from J, the gap between germline ends came to 1 base. Looked up from germline, CDR1 is SGHRS and CDR2 is YFSETQ. The CDR3 spans 11 residues. The CDR3 reads CASSFTDTQYF. In DNA form, the CDR3 reads TGCGCCAGCAGCTTTACAGATACGCAGTATTTT.

CDR3 bases: TGCAGCGTTGTTGAGACTAGCGTCTTTTATTCCAATGAGCAGTTCTTC. This encodes CSVVETSVFYSNEQFF. The chain uses TRBV29-1 and TRBJ2-1; 8 nucleotides match TRBD2. CDR1 is SQVTM, CDR2 ANQGSEA, per germline. J lost 6 bases, V lost 4 bases, and 14 bases had no gene match. The CDR3 extends over 16 amino acids.

The chain employs TRBV19 and TRBJ1-2; D may be TRBD1 (5 bases). The V end was cut by 10 bases, the J end by 4 bases, with 13 bases between. The CDR3 is 12 residues long. CDR1 and CDR2 (germline): LNHDA, SQIVND (reference sequence). CDR3 amino acids: CATSGGIYGYTF. In DNA, the CDR3 is TGTGCCACCTCGGGGGGTATCTATGGCTACACCTTC.

The gene calls are TRBV19 and TRBJ2-7, with unresolved D. This CDR3 comprises 15 residues. Trimming pared 1 base from V and 3 bases from J, leaving 13 bases between. Germline CDR1 and CDR2: LNHDA and SQIVND (reference sequence). The CDR3 reads CASSIVWQPVYEQYF. The CDR3 bases are TGTGCCAGTAGTATAGTTTGGCAGCCCGTCTACGAGCAGTACTTC. Full variable domain (outside the CDR3, taken from reference TRBV19 and TRBJ2-7): DGGITQSPKYLFRKEGQNVTLSCEQNLNHDAMYWYRQDPGQGLRLIYYSQIVNDFQKGDIAEGYSVSREKKESFPLTVTSAQKNPTAFYLCASSIVWQPVYEQYFGPGTRLTVT.

For the CDR3, the DNA is TGTGCCAGCAGCTTAGAACAGGGATTCGTCGGGGAGCTGTTTTTT. Translation gives CASSLEQGFVGELFF. The J gene is TRBJ2-2, the V gene TRBV9; the D gene is possibly TRBD1 (6 bases). Trimming took off 4 bases at V and 7 bases at J, with 17 bases between the two ends. Germline assignment: CDR1 SGDLS and CDR2 YYNGEE. The CDR3 is 15 amino acids.

V and J are TRBV6-5 and TRBJ1-5; 11 nucleotides agree with TRBD1. The CDR3 contains 15 residues. CDR1 is MNHEY, CDR2 SVGAGI, per germline. With V trimmed by 6 bases and J by 8 bases, 9 bases remained unmatched. CDR3 residues: CASSSGQGAVEPQHF. CDR3 nucleotide sequence: TGTGCCAGCAGCTCCGGACAGGGGGCGGTGGAGCCCCAGCATTTT.

The rearrangement uses TRBV6-5 and TRBJ1-1; D unclear. The CDR3 sequence is 13 residues long. Germline loops: CDR1 MNHEY, CDR2 SVGAGI. V gave up 6 bases and J gave up 3 bases, with 11 bases separating them. The CDR3 sequence is CASSLDRDTEAFF. CDR3 nucleotides: TGTGCCAGCAGCCTGGATAGGGACACTGAAGCTTTCTTT.

This clone was recorded only once. As DNA, the CDR3 is TGTGCCAGCACAGGGGAGGGGGGGCCATCCTACAATGAGCAGTTCTTC. Residues: CASTGEGGPSYNEQFF. The V and J genes are TRBV5-4 and TRBJ2-1, with D perhaps matching TRBD2 (7 bases). The CDR3 consists of 16 residues. Germline CDR1 reads SGHNT; CDR2 reads YYREEE (reference sequence). The V end was cut by 6 bases, the J end by 1 base, with 17 bases between.

The chain carries TRBV30 and TRBJ1-2; maybe TRBD1 (6 bases). Germline lookup yields CDR1 GTSNPN and CDR2 SVGIG (reference sequence). The CDR3 has 13 residues. Trimming removed 7 bases at V and 4 bases at J, with 16 bases between. CDR3 sequence (DNA): TGTGCCTCCGAGACACAGGGAGCCTATGGCTACACCTTC. It translates to CASETQGAYGYTF. Full variable domain (outside the CDR3, taken from reference TRBV30 and TRBJ1-2): SQTIHQWPATLVQPVGSPLSLECTVEGTSNPNLYWYRQAAGRGLQLLFYSVGIGQISSEVPQNLSASRPQDRQFILSSKKLLLSDSGFYLCASETQGAYGYTFGSGTRLTVV.

This chain connects TRBV7-6 to TRBJ2-1, with TRBD2 matching 9 bases. Germline trimming cut 1 base from V and 4 bases from J; bases unmatched to any gene: 2. The germline gives CDR1 SGHVS, CDR2 FNYEAQ. This CDR3 spans 15 amino acids. The CDR3 coding sequence is TGTGCCAGCAGCTTAGGACTAGCGGATTACAATGAGCAGTTCTTC. Translation gives CASSLGLADYNEQFF.

The rearrangement joins TRBV19 to TRBJ1-1; the D gene is possibly TRBD1 (5 bases). V lost 3 bases to trimming and J lost 4 bases, with 9 bases between them. The CDR3 covers 13 residues. Per the germline V gene, CDR1 is LNHDA and CDR2 is SQIVND (reference sequence). The CDR3 reads CASSIGQSTEAFF. For the CDR3, the DNA is TGTGCCAGTAGTATCGGACAATCCACTGAAGCTTTCTTT.

V usage is TRBV13 and J usage is TRBJ1-1, with D unclear. This CDR3 spans 13 amino acids. Germline CDR1 PRHDT, CDR2 FYEKMQ (reference sequence). Trimming stripped 5 bases from V and 4 bases from J, with 11 bases between. The CDR3 sequence is CASSGRRLTEAFF. The DNA for the CDR3 is TGTGCCAGCAGCGGCAGAAGGCTCACTGAAGCTTTCTTT.

This clone was seen a few times. V and J are TRBV5-6 and TRBJ1-5; no reliable D call. This CDR3 has 13 amino acids. V gave up 1 base and J gave up 4 bases, with 6 bases separating them. The germline V gene has CDR1 SGHDT and CDR2 YYEEEE. CDR3 sequence reads: CASSLSGNQPQHF. The CDR3 DNA is TGTGCCAGCAGCTTGTCCGGAAATCAGCCCCAGCATTTT.

The chain is built from TRBV16 and TRBJ2-1, with 8 bases that match TRBD2. CDR3 size: 15 residues. The V segment lost 6 bases and the J segment 0 bases; nucleotides outside the gene matches: 4. CDR1 and CDR2 (germline): KGHSY, FQNENV. The chain's CDR3 is CASSKSGSSYNEQFF. CDR3 bases: TGTGCCAGCAGTAAGAGCGGGAGCTCCTACAATGAGCAGTTCTTC.

This clone was picked up one time. The V gene is TRBV19, the J gene TRBJ2-3; 11 bases are a match to TRBD2. The CDR3 covers 18 residues. Looked up from germline, CDR1 is LNHDA and CDR2 is SQIVND (reference sequence). Trimming removed 5 bases from V and 1 base from J; junction bases left unmatched: 11. CDR3 amino acids: CASSLLAGGLPRTDTQYF. CDR3 sequence (DNA): TGTGCCAGTAGTCTTCTAGCGGGGGGCCTACCACGCACAGATACGCAGTATTTT.

V and J are TRBV27 and TRBJ2-1; 13 positions match TRBD2. Germline V gene data show CDR1 as MNHEY and CDR2 as SMNVEV (reference sequence). V gave up 7 bases and J gave up 8 bases; unmatched junction bases: 8. The CDR3 extends over 15 amino acids. CDR3 DNA: TGTGCCAGCAATCACGGACTAGCGGGGGCCCATGAGCAGTTCTTC. This codes for CASNHGLAGAHEQFF.

The genes are TRBV28 and TRBJ2-1; D is unclear. Looked up from germline, CDR1 is MDHEN and CDR2 is SYDVKM. With 10 bases removed from V and 8 bases from J, the gap between germline ends came to 18 bases. The CDR3 has 13 residues. CDR3 nucleotides: TGTGCCACTCTAGGATCTTTGTGGTATGAGCAGTTCTTC. Its protein is CATLGSLWYEQFF.

This rearrangement joins TRBV2 to TRBJ2-1; perhaps D is TRBD1 or TRBD2 (5 bases each). Deletions cut 3 bases from V and 4 bases from J, with 19 bases between. Germline V gives CDR1 SNHLY, CDR2 FYNNEI. This CDR3 has 17 residues. The CDR3 reads CASSDGAIGVGYNEQFF. The DNA of the CDR3 is TGTGCCAGCAGTGACGGGGCGATCGGGGTTGGGTACAATGAGCAGTTCTTC.

This clone occurred a few times. The chain joins TRBV28 to TRBJ1-6; D gene unclear. V lost 6 bases to trimming and J lost 6 bases, with 15 bases between them. CDR1 is MDHEN, CDR2 SYDVKM, per germline. This CDR3 comprises 15 residues. The CDR3 region is CASSTPWTLNSPLHF. CDR3 bases: TGTGCCAGCAGCACTCCTTGGACCCTTAATTCACCCCTCCACTTT.

This rearrangement joins TRBV9 to TRBJ2-3, with D uncertain. V lost 3 bases and J lost 1, with 18 bases in between. The germline CDR1 and CDR2 sequences are SGDLS and YYNGEE. The CDR3 is 17 amino acids. The CDR3 loop reads CASSAYGAPPGTDTQYF. The CDR3 region has the DNA TGTGCCAGCAGCGCCTACGGAGCTCCCCCGGGCACAGATACGCAGTATTTT.

The CDR3 DNA sequence: TGTGCCAGCAGCCAAGATGGAGCTAATCAGCCCCAGCATTTT. This gives the protein CASSQDGANQPQHF. This chain connects TRBV4-2 to TRBJ1-5; D not certain. Germline CDR1 and CDR2: LGHNA and YNFKEQ. V gave up 0 bases and J gave up 4 bases, with 7 bases separating them. There are 14 residues in the CDR3.

The chain couples TRBV5-4 to TRBJ2-1, with 8 bases identical to TRBD2. In germline, CDR1 is SGHNT, CDR2 YYREEE (reference sequence). V lost 4 bases and J lost 3; bases outside the gene matches: 3. The CDR3 loop spans 14 amino acids. CDR3 nucleotide sequence: TGTGCCAGCAGCACTACTAGCGGCTACAATGAGCAGTTCTTC. The encoded protein is CASSTTSGYNEQFF.

V gene TRBV5-1 combines with J gene TRBJ1-1; D not resolved. CDR3 length: 13 amino acids. Trimming removed 5 bases from V and 0 bases from J, with 8 bases in between. In germline, CDR1 is SGHRS, CDR2 YFSETQ. The CDR3 DNA follows: TGCGCCAGCAGGCAGGTAATGAACACTGAAGCTTTCTTT. Translation: CASRQVMNTEAFF.